The 24 T cell receptor beta chains given below trace back to one sample, sequenced in a study of T cell responses to AZD1222 COVID-19 vaccine. Libraries were prepared by immunoSEQ multiplex PCR; TCRdb keeps only in-frame clonotypes and omits some of them. The sample includes some 150,000 clones, approximately 90% of them seen just once. The sequenced sample was peripheral blood, obtained on day 0 of AZD1222 vaccination. The receptor source for this set is an adult in good health.

This chain joins TRBV29-1 and TRBJ2-2; D might be TRBD1 (6 bases). The CDR3 has 12 amino acids. Germline CDR1 reads SQVTM; CDR2 reads ANQGSEA. The DNA of the CDR3 is TGCCCCCTCAGGGGTGACACCGGGGAGCTGTTTTTT. Its translation: CPLRGDTGELFF.

The rearrangement links TRBV28 to TRBJ2-7; TRBD1 matches 7 bases. In germline, CDR1 is MDHEN, CDR2 SYDVKM. Trimming took 7 bases from V and 2 from J; bases not matched to a gene: 8. This CDR3 is 14 amino acids long. The CDR3 bases are TGTGCCAGCAAGTTACAGGGGTCAACCTACGAGCAGTACTTC. It yields the protein CASKLQGSTYEQYF.

V usage is TRBV6-5 and J usage is TRBJ2-5; D unresolved. Trimming cost V 0 bases and J 7 bases, with 9 bases left between them. The CDR3 has 13 residues. Germline V gene lookup returns CDR1 MNHEY and CDR2 SVGAGI. This CDR3 is CASSYSGPGTQYF. CDR3 nucleotides: TGTGCCAGCAGTTACTCCGGCCCAGGGACCCAGTACTTC.

The chain employs TRBV5-8 and TRBJ2-1; TRBD2 matches 14 bases. CDR1 and CDR2 (germline): SGHTS, YDEGEE. Unmatched junction bases numbered 6, after V lost 4 bases and J lost 9 bases. The CDR3 has 15 residues. CDR3 coding DNA: TGTGCCAGCAGCCTGACTAGCGGGAGGGCGGGTGAGCAGTTCTTC. Protein product: CASSLTSGRAGEQFF.

V gene TRBV5-6 combines with J gene TRBJ2-1; no reliable D call. This CDR3 spans 14 amino acids. Germline-derived CDR1 and CDR2 are SGHDT and YYEEEE. V lost 2 bases and J 3 bases, leaving 9 bases between the germline ends. This CDR3 is CASSLELNYNEQFF. The CDR3 DNA reads as TGTGCCAGCAGCTTAGAGCTCAACTACAATGAGCAGTTCTTC.

The V and J genes are TRBV28 and TRBJ1-1; no reliable D call. The V gene's germline CDR1 is MDHEN and CDR2 SYDVKM. The CDR3 contains 14 residues. Trimming took off 7 bases at V and 4 bases at J, with 16 bases between the two ends. The CDR3 is CASISLGSFTEAFF. The DNA for the CDR3 is TGTGCCAGCATCTCACTCGGGTCTTTCACTGAAGCTTTCTTT.

CDR3 in DNA: TGTGCCAGCAGCCCTCGACAGAGCTCTGGAAACACCATATATTTT. Translation: CASSPRQSSGNTIYF. V and J are TRBV9 and TRBJ1-3; a weak D match, TRBD1 (5 bases). Trimming left V 4 bases short and J 0 bases short, with 11 bases between. CDR3 size: 15 residues. Germline CDR1 is SGDLS and CDR2 is YYNGEE. Using reference TRBV9 and TRBJ1-3 for the parts outside the CDR3, the full variable domain is DSGVTQTPKHLITATGQRVTLRCSPRSGDLSVYWYQQSLDQGLQFLIQYYNGEERAKGNILERFSAQQFPDLHSELNLSSLELGDSALYFCASSPRQSSGNTIYFGEGSWLTVV.

V and J are TRBV29-1 and TRBJ2-3; 9 bases are a match to TRBD2. Per germline, CDR1 SQVTM and CDR2 ANQGSEA. This CDR3 region has 16 residues. V was clipped by 4 bases and J by 2 bases; unmatched bases: 10. The CDR3: CSVGPVLAGATDTQYF. The DNA for the CDR3 is TGCAGCGTTGGACCAGTACTAGCGGGTGCCACAGATACGCAGTATTTT.

This CDR3 is CASSPDSSKGMNTEAFF. The CDR3 bases are TGTGCCAGCAGCCCGGACAGCTCCAAAGGCATGAACACTGAAGCTTTCTTT. The chain couples TRBV7-9 to TRBJ1-1; the D gene is possibly TRBD1 (6 bases). This CDR3 contains 17 residues. Trimming removed 5 bases at V and 0 bases at J, with 19 bases between. Germline CDR1 reads SEHNR; CDR2 reads FQNEAQ (reference sequence).

The CDR3 coding sequence is TGTGCCAGCAGGGGGCACGGAGACTACGAGCAGTACTTC. As protein: CASRGHGDYEQYF. The genes are TRBV25-1 and TRBJ2-7, with D perhaps matching TRBD1 (5 bases). V lost 6 bases and J 3 bases, leaving 12 bases between the germline ends. Per the germline V gene, CDR1 is MGHDK and CDR2 is SYGVNS. This CDR3 contains 13 residues.

The chain recombines TRBV6-2 or TRBV6-3 with TRBJ2-3; the match to TRBD2 covers 11 bases. After removal of 5 bases from V and 0 bases from J, the junction contained 1 base not matched to a gene. Germline V lookup: CDR1 MNHEY, CDR2 SVGEGT. This CDR3 has 15 residues. The CDR3 region is CASSLAGGSTDTQYF. The CDR3 coding sequence is TGTGCCAGCAGTCTAGCGGGAGGTAGCACAGATACGCAGTATTTT.

The chain couples TRBV3-1 (or the pseudogene TRBV3-2) to TRBJ2-1; 8 positions match TRBD1. The CDR3 has 15 residues. Losses at the gene ends were 3 bases for V and 8 bases for J; bases not matched to a gene: 9. Germline V gene data show CDR1 as LGHDT and CDR2 as YNNKEL (reference sequence). The CDR3 here is CASSQGWDRSHEQFF. The DNA for the CDR3 is TGTGCCAGCAGCCAGGGTTGGGACAGGTCTCATGAGCAGTTCTTC.

The chain recombines TRBV7-3 with TRBJ2-1; 10 bases match TRBD2. The V segment lost 5 bases and the J segment 3 bases; nucleotides outside the gene matches: 7. Looked up from germline, CDR1 is SGHTA and CDR2 is FQGTGA. CDR3 length equals 16 residues. For the CDR3, the DNA is TGTGCCAGCAGCCTCCTAGCGGGAGTTGGCTACAATGAGCAGTTCTTC. It translates to CASSLLAGVGYNEQFF.

This chain connects TRBV18 to TRBJ2-1, with 9 bases fitting TRBD2. The length of the CDR3 is 16 residues. The germline CDR1 and CDR2 sequences are KGHSH and LQKENI. The V segment lost 6 bases and the J segment 4 bases; nucleotides outside the gene matches: 10. For the CDR3, the DNA is TGTGCCAGCTCCCAACGGGATAGCGGGAGTTACAATGAGCAGTTCTTC. It specifies CASSQRDSGSYNEQFF.

A remark on this clone: This sample also contains other DNA sequences that code for the same CDR3. The chain links TRBV11-2 to TRBJ1-3; no reliable D call. This CDR3 is built from 13 residues. Germline assignment: CDR1 SGHAT and CDR2 FQNNGV. V gave up 1 base and J gave up 4 bases, with 5 bases separating them. Here the CDR3 DNA reads TGTGCCAGCAGCTTAGCCCCGGGAAACACCATATATTTT. Encoded protein: CASSLAPGNTIYF.

Details on this clone: The sample holds other DNA sequences that translate to the same CDR3. V is TRBV7-9 and J is TRBJ2-1; D is unresolved. The CDR3 contains 12 residues. The ends were cut back, 5 bases at V and 3 bases at J, with 5 bases in the middle. Germline CDR1 SEHNR, CDR2 FQNEAQ (reference sequence). The DNA for the CDR3 is TGTGCCAGCAGCCTCATCTACAATGAGCAGTTCTTC. It yields the protein CASSLIYNEQFF.

The chain has TRBV27 and TRBJ2-7, with 9 bases lining up with TRBD1. The CDR3 covers 15 residues. Germline trimming cut 4 bases from V and 3 bases from J; bases unmatched to any gene: 7. Germline CDR1 is MNHEY and CDR2 is SMNVEV (reference sequence). The CDR3 spells CASSSLGTGLYEQYF. The CDR3 DNA follows: TGTGCCAGCAGTTCCCTGGGGACAGGGCTCTACGAGCAGTACTTC.

The rearrangement links TRBV13 to TRBJ1-1; D is ambiguous. Germline CDR1 PRHDT, CDR2 FYEKMQ (reference sequence). V was clipped by 0 bases and J by 4 bases, with 12 bases between them. This CDR3 is 15 amino acids long. The CDR3 region has the DNA TGTGCCAGCAGCTTAGGAGCAGGAAAATCCACTGAAGCTTTCTTT. Its translation: CASSLGAGKSTEAFF.

The gene calls are TRBV6-5 and TRBJ1-5, with a tentative D call TRBD1 (5 bases). CDR1 and CDR2 (germline): MNHEY, SVGAGI. V was trimmed by 4 bases and J by 5 bases, leaving 15 bases between them. The CDR3 spans 15 residues. CDR3 DNA sequence: TGTGCCAGCAGTTCGGGTTCCGTAGGGGATCAGCCCCAGCATTTT. This sequence encodes CASSSGSVGDQPQHF.

This chain joins TRBV24-1 and TRBJ2-1, with 11 positions matching TRBD2. The CDR3 spans 15 residues. Germline CDR1 reads KGHDR; CDR2 reads SFDVKD. With 3 bases clipped from V and 7 bases from J, the junction kept 4 bases outside the gene matches. The CDR3 loop is CATSDISGRGNEQFF. For the CDR3, the DNA is TGTGCCACCAGTGATATTAGCGGGAGGGGTAATGAGCAGTTCTTC.

This chain links TRBV6-5 with TRBJ2-3; D unclear. Trimming cost V 5 bases and J 2 bases, with 11 bases left between them. Germline loops: CDR1 MNHEY, CDR2 SVGAGI. CDR3 length: 14 amino acids. CDR3: CASSLTGTTDTQYF. CDR3 nucleotide sequence: TGTGCCAGCAGTCTGACGGGTACCACAGATACGCAGTATTTT.

The chain has TRBV7-2 and TRBJ1-2; D is perhaps TRBD1 (6 bases). Trimming took 5 bases from V and 0 from J, leaving 10 bases between them. Per the germline V gene, CDR1 is SGHTA and CDR2 is FQGNSA. The CDR3 has 14 amino acids. Here the CDR3 reads CASSTRTANYGYTF. CDR3 bases: TGTGCCAGCAGCACGAGGACAGCTAACTATGGCTACACCTTC.

The chain has TRBV6-6 and TRBJ1-1; TRBD1 aligns across 7 bases. The CDR3 spans 14 residues. Unmatched junction bases numbered 9, after V lost 6 bases and J lost 5 bases. Germline V CDR1 and CDR2: MNHNY, SVGAGI (reference sequence). The CDR3 DNA sequence: TGTGCCAGCAGCACACAGGGGCGGGGGACTGAAGCTTTCTTT. Amino acid sequence: CASSTQGRGTEAFF.

This chain uses TRBV7-3 with TRBJ1-2, with 10 bases aligning to TRBD1. This CDR3 has 15 residues. Germline trimming cut 5 bases from V and 6 bases from J; bases unmatched to any gene: 9. Germline loops: CDR1 SGHTA, CDR2 FQGTGA. The CDR3 region is CASSPLGTGVDGYTF. In nucleotides, the CDR3 is TGTGCCAGCAGCCCCTTAGGGACAGGGGTAGATGGCTACACCTTC.